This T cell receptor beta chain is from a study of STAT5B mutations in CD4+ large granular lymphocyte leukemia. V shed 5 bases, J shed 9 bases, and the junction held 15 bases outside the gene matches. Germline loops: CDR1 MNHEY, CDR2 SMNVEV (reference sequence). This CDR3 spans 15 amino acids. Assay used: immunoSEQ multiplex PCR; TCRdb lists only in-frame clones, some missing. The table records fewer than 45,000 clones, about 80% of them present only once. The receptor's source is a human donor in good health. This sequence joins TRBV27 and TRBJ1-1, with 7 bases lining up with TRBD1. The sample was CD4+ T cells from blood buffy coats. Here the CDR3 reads CASSPGGEQGTQAFF. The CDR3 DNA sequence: TGTGCCAGCAGTCCTGGCGGAGAACAGGGGACCCAAGCTTTCTTT.